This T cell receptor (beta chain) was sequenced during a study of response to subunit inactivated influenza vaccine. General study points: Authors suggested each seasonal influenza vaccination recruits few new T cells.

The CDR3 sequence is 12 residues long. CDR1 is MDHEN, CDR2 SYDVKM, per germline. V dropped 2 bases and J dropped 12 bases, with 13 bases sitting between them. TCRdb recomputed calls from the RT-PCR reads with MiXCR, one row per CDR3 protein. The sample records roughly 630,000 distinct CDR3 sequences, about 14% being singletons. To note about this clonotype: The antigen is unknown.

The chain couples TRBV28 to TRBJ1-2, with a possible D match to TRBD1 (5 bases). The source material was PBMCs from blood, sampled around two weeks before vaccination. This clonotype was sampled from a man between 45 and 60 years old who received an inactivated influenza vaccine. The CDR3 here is CASSLPAGDHTF. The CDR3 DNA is TGTGCCAGCAGTTTACCGGCGGGGGACCACACCTTC.